Listed below are T cell receptor beta chains from one sample, sequenced in a study of long-term antiretroviral therapy in people with HIV. Some clones are missing from TCRdb's copy, which holds only in-frame ones; the method was immunoSEQ multiplex PCR. The data hold 8,500 to 14,000 clones, with roughly 90% observed a single time. This material consisted of unsorted PBMCs, taken 0.2 years before starting antiretroviral therapy. These receptors originate from a woman aged 40 to 49 with HIV. The CDR3 runs from the conserved cysteine through the conserved F or W.

v_call: TRBV30
j_call: TRBJ2-3
cdr3_aa: CAWNFGGAVDTQYF

v_call: TRBV7-2
j_call: TRBJ1-2
cdr3_aa: CASSSDRGLYGYTF

v_call: TRBV7-2
j_call: TRBJ2-5
cdr3_aa: CASSLGGRQETQYF

v_call: TRBV7-2
j_call: TRBJ2-7
cdr3_aa: CASSPSWTRAYEQYF

v_call: TRBV7-9
j_call: TRBJ2-3
cdr3_aa: CASSGTSGGYLYF

v_call: TRBV6-6
j_call: TRBJ2-3
cdr3_aa: CASSWDRGDTDTQYF

v_call: TRBV7-8
j_call: TRBJ1-6
cdr3_aa: CASSLDRGISSYNSPLHF

v_call: TRBV18
j_call: TRBJ1-1
cdr3_aa: CASSPPVGKPTGLDTEAFF

v_call: TRBV4-1
j_call: TRBJ2-1
cdr3_aa: CASSDLAGGYNEQFF

v_call: TRBV27
j_call: TRBJ2-7
cdr3_aa: CASSLLGLGYEQYF

v_call: TRBV7-2
j_call: TRBJ2-4
cdr3_aa: CASSLGRAKNIQYF

v_call: TRBV6-6
j_call: TRBJ2-1
cdr3_aa: CASSPLEGPYNEQFF

v_call: TRBV19
j_call: TRBJ1-1
cdr3_aa: CASSAQGGNTEAFF

v_call: TRBV7-2
j_call: TRBJ2-5
cdr3_aa: CASSLAEGVAETQYF

v_call: TRBV5-1
j_call: TRBJ1-2
cdr3_aa: CASSYTGGANGYTF

v_call: TRBV5-1
j_call: TRBJ1-4
cdr3_aa: CASSWTGPGIGEKLFF

v_call: TRBV7-2
j_call: TRBJ1-3
cdr3_aa: CASVAGRLSGNTIYF

v_call: TRBV5-5
j_call: TRBJ2-1
cdr3_aa: CASSPGQGVMNEQFF

v_call: TRBV18
j_call: TRBJ1-1
cdr3_aa: CASSRTRATEAFF

v_call: TRBV11-2
j_call: TRBJ2-7
cdr3_aa: CASSLSGGPAYEQYF

v_call: TRBV4-3
j_call: TRBJ1-1
cdr3_aa: CASSPGTGLGNTEAFF

v_call: TRBV7-2
j_call: TRBJ1-1
cdr3_aa: CASSLGGTSREAFF

v_call: TRBV2
j_call: TRBJ1-2
cdr3_aa: CASTQRGAARGYTF

v_call: TRBV4-3
j_call: TRBJ1-1
cdr3_aa: CASSQAQTGVNTEAFF

v_call: TRBV5-3
j_call: TRBJ2-3
cdr3_aa: CARSSPVPAFDTQYF

v_call: TRBV7-9
j_call: TRBJ1-4
cdr3_aa: CASSLGGYEGEKLFF

v_call: TRBV4-3
j_call: TRBJ2-3
cdr3_aa: CASSQVSSTDTQYF

v_call: TRBV7-2
j_call: TRBJ1-6
cdr3_aa: CASRQGSSYNSPLHF

v_call: TRBV18
j_call: TRBJ2-3
cdr3_aa: CASSPGTGRADTQYF

v_call: TRBV27
j_call: TRBJ2-4
cdr3_aa: CASSPWTGGMFKNIQYF

v_call: TRBV21-1
j_call: TRBJ1-5
cdr3_aa: CASSNGGRQDAYQPQHF

v_call: TRBV27
j_call: TRBJ1-2
cdr3_aa: CASSSAARGGGYTF

v_call: TRBV6-5
j_call: TRBJ1-2
cdr3_aa: CASRRTGEGYGYTF

v_call: TRBV18
j_call: TRBJ2-1
cdr3_aa: CASSTDNEQFF

v_call: TRBV5-1
j_call: TRBJ2-5
cdr3_aa: CASSFLPHREETQYF

v_call: TRBV10-2
j_call: TRBJ2-7
cdr3_aa: CASRDRGLGYEQYF

v_call: TRBV29-1
j_call: TRBJ1-1
cdr3_aa: CSANSNGAEAFF

v_call: TRBV4-1
j_call: TRBJ1-2
cdr3_aa: CASSQARGVKGYTF

v_call: TRBV5-4
j_call: TRBJ1-2
cdr3_aa: CASSHRQGDYGYTF

v_call: TRBV7-9
j_call: TRBJ1-2
cdr3_aa: CASSLGPQTGGAVTF

v_call: TRBV6-1
j_call: TRBJ2-3
cdr3_aa: CASAPGTQYF

v_call: TRBV19
j_call: TRBJ2-3
cdr3_aa: CASSVDRGTDTQYF

v_call: TRBV7-2
j_call: TRBJ2-7
cdr3_aa: CASSLAWGSTYEQYF

v_call: TRBV5-1
j_call: TRBJ2-3
cdr3_aa: CASSLASDQDTQYF

v_call: TRBV27
j_call: TRBJ2-7
cdr3_aa: CASSITGVIVNEQYF

v_call: TRBV30
j_call: TRBJ2-1
cdr3_aa: CAWSHSGGANEQFF

v_call: TRBV2
j_call: TRBJ1-2
cdr3_aa: CASSRQGTNYGYTF

v_call: TRBV7-2
j_call: TRBJ2-5
cdr3_aa: CASSLGRQETQYF

v_call: TRBV5-1
j_call: TRBJ1-1
cdr3_aa: CASSRTGTGEMAEAFF

v_call: TRBV2
j_call: TRBJ2-2
cdr3_aa: CASSEIVATGELFF

v_call: TRBV5-6
j_call: TRBJ1-2
cdr3_aa: CASSFSGGSNGYTF

v_call: TRBV7-9
j_call: TRBJ1-4
cdr3_aa: CASRNRQNEKLFF

v_call: TRBV4-1
j_call: TRBJ2-3
cdr3_aa: CASSHRRGGDTQYF

v_call: TRBV9
j_call: TRBJ2-2
cdr3_aa: CASSVASTGELFF

v_call: TRBV9
j_call: TRBJ1-1
cdr3_aa: CASSVGGTEAFF